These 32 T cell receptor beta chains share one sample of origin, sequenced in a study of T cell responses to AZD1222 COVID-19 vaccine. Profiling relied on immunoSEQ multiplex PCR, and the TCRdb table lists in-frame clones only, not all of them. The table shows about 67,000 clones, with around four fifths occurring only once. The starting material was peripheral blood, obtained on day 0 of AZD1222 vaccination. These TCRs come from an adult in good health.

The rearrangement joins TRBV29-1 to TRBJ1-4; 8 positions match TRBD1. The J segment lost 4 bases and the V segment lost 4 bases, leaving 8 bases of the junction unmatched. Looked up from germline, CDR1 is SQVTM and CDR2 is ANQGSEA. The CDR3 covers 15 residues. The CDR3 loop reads CSVVSPDRGNEKLFF. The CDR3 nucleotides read TGCAGCGTTGTCTCCCCTGACAGGGGTAATGAAAAACTGTTTTTT.

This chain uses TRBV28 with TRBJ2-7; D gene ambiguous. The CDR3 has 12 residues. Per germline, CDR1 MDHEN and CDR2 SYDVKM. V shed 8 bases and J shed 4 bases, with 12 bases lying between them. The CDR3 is CASVGKYYEQYF. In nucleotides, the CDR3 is TGTGCCAGCGTAGGCAAATATTACGAGCAGTACTTC.

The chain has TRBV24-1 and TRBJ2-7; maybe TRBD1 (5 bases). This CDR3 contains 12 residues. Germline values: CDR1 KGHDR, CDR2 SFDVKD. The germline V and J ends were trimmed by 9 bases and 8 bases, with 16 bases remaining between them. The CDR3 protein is CATGAPNNKQYF. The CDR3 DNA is TGTGCCACCGGGGCCCCAAATAATAAGCAGTACTTC.

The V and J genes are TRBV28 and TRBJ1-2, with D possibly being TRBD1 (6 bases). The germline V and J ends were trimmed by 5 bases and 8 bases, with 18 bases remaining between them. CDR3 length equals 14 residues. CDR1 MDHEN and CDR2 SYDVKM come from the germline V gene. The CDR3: CASSLILGTFGYTF. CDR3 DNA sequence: TGTGCCAGCAGTCTAATTTTGGGGACATTCGGCTACACCTTC.

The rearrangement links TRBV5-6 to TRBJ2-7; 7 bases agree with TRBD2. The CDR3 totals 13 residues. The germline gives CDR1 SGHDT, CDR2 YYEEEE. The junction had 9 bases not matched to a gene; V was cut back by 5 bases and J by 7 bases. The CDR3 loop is CASRSLERGEQYF. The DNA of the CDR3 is TGTGCCAGCAGGTCTCTAGAGCGGGGAGAGCAGTACTTC.

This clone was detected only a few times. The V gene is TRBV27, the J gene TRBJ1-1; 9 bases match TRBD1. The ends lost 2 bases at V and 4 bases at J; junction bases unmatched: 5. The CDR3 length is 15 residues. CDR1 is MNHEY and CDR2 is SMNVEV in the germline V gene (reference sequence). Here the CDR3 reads CASSLQTGGSTEAFF. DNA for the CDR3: TGTGCCAGCAGTTTACAGACAGGGGGTAGCACTGAAGCTTTCTTT.

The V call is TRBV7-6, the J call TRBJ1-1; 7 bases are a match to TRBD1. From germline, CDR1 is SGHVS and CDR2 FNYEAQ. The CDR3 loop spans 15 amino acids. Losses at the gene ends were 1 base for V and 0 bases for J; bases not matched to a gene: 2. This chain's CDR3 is CASSLEDRLNTEAFF. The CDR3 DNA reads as TGTGCCAGCAGCTTAGAGGACAGGTTGAACACTGAAGCTTTCTTT.

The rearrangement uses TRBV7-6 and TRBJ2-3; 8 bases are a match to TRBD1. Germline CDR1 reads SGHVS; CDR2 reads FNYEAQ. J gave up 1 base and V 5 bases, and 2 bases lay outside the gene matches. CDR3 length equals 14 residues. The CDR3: CASSRGQGTDTQYF. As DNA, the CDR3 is TGTGCCAGCAGCCGGGGACAGGGCACAGATACGCAGTATTTT.

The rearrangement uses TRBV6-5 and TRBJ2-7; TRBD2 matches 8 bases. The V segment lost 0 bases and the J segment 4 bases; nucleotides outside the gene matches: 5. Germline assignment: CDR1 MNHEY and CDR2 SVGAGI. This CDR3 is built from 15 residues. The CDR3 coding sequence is TGTGCCAGCAGTTACTCTGGTAGCGGGAAGTACGAGCAGTACTTC. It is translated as CASSYSGSGKYEQYF.

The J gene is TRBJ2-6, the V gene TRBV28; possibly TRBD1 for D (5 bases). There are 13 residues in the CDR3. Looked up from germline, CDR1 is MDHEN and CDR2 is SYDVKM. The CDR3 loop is CSSKGAGANVLTF. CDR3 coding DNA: TGTTCATCCAAAGGGGCTGGGGCCAACGTCCTGACTTTC.

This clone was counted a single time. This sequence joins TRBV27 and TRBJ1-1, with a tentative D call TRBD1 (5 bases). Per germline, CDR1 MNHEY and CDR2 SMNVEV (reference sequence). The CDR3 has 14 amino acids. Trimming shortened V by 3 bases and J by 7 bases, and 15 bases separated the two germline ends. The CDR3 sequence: CASSLVSTASEAFF. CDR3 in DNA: TGTGCCAGCAGTTTGGTTTCGACAGCTAGTGAAGCTTTCTTT.

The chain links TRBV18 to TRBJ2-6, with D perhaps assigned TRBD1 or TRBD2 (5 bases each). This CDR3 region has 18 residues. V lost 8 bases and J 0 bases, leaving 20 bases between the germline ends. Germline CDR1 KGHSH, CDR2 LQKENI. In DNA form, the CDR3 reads TGTGCCAGCCCGAGCTTGAGGGGCCCTTCCTCTGGGGCCAACGTCCTGACTTTC. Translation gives CASPSLRGPSSGANVLTF. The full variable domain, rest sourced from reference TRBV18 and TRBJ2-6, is NAGVMQNPRHLVRRRGQEARLRCSPMKGHSHVYWYRQLPEEGLKFMVYLQKENIIDESGMPKERFSAEFPKEGPSILRIQQVVRGDSAAYFCASPSLRGPSSGANVLTFGAGSRLTVL.

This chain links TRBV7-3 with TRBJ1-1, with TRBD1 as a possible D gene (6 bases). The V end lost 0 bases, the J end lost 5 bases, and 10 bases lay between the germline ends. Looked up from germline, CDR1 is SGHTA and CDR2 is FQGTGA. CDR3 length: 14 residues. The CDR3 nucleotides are TGTGCCAGCAGCTTAACGGGGAGGGGGACTGAAGCTTTCTTT. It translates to CASSLTGRGTEAFF.

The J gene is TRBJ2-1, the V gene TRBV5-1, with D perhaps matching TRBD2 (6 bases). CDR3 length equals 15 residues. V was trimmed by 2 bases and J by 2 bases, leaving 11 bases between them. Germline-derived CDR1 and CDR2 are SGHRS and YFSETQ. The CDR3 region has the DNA TGCGCCAGCAGCTTTACTAGCAGTCCCTACAATGAGCAGTTCTTC. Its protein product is CASSFTSSPYNEQFF.

The CDR3 spells CATSDPTDRGSREQYF. The DNA of the CDR3 is TGTGCCACCAGTGATCCCACTGACAGGGGTTCAAGGGAGCAGTACTTC. The chain couples TRBV24-1 to TRBJ2-7, with 8 positions matching TRBD1. Per germline, CDR1 KGHDR and CDR2 SFDVKD. The CDR3 is 16 amino acids. J was trimmed by 7 bases and V by 3 bases; bases with no gene match: 13.

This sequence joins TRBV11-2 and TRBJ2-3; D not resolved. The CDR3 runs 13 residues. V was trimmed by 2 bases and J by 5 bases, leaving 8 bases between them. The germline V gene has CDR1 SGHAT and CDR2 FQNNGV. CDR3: CASSLPTGDTQYF. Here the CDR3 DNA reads TGTGCCAGCAGCTTACCAACGGGAGATACGCAGTATTTT.

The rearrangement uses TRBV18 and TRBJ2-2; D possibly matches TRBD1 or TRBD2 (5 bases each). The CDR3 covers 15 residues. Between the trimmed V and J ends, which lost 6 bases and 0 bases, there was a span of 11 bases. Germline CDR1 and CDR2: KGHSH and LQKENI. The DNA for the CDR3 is TGTGCCAGCTCCGCAGGGAGTCCGAACACCGGGGAGCTGTTTTTT. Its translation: CASSAGSPNTGELFF.

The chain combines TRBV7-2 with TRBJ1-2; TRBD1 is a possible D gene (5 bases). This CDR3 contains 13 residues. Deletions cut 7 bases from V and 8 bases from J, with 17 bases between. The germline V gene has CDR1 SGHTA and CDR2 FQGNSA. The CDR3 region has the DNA TGTGCCAGCACTTACAGGCCAAAAGCGGGCTACACCTTC. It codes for CASTYRPKAGYTF.

CDR3 in amino acids: CSVRRGADNYGYTF. CDR3 DNA: TGCAGCGTCCGCCGGGGAGCCGATAACTATGGCTACACCTTC. The chain employs TRBV29-1 and TRBJ1-2, with D uncertain. CDR1 SQVTM and CDR2 ANQGSEA come from the germline V gene. This CDR3 has 14 amino acids. V was trimmed by 6 bases and J by 1 base, leaving 15 bases between them.

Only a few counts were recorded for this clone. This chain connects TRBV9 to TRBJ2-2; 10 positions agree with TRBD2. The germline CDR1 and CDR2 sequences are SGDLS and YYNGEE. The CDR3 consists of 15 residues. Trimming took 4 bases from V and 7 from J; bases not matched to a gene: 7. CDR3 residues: CASSPLAGVGGELFF. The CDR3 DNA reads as TGTGCCAGCAGCCCCCTAGCGGGAGTGGGCGGGGAGCTGTTTTTT.

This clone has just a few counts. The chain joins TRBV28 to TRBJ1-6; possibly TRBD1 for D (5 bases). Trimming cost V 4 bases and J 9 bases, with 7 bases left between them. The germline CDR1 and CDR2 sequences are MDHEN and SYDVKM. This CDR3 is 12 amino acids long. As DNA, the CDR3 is TGTGCCAGCAGTTCAGGGAGTTCACCCCTCCACTTT. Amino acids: CASSSGSSPLHF. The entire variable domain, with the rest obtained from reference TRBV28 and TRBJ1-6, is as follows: DVKVTQSSRYLVKRTGEKVFLECVQDMDHENMFWYRQDPGLGLRLIYFSYDVKMKEKGDIPEGYSVSREKKERFSLILESASTNQTSMYLCASSSGSSPLHFGNGTRLTVT.

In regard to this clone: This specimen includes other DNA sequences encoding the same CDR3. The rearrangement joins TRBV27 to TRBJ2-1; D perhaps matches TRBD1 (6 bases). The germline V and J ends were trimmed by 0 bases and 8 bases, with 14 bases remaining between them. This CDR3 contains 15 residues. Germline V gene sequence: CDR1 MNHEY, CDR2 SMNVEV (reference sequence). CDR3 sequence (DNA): TGTGCCAGCAGTTTATCGGGGCAGGGGTTCGATGAGCAGTTCTTC. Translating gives CASSLSGQGFDEQFF.

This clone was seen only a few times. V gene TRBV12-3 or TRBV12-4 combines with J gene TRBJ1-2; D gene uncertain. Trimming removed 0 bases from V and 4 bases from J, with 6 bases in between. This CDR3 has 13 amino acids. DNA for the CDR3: TGTGCCAGCAGTTTAGCAGCAACCTATGGCTACACCTTC. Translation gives CASSLAATYGYTF.

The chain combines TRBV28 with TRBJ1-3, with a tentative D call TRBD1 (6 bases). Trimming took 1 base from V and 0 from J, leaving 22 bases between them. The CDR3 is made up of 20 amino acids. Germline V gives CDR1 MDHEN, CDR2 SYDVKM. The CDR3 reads CASSLFTPGDTLYSGNTIYF. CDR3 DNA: TGTGCCAGCAGTTTATTTACTCCAGGGGATACCCTATACTCTGGAAACACCATATATTTT.

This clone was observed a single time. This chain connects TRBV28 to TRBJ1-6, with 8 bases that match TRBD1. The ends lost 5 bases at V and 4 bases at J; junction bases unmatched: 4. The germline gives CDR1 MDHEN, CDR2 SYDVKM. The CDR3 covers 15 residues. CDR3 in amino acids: CASSTRDRYNSPLHF. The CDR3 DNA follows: TGTGCCAGCAGTACACGGGACAGGTATAATTCACCCCTCCACTTT.

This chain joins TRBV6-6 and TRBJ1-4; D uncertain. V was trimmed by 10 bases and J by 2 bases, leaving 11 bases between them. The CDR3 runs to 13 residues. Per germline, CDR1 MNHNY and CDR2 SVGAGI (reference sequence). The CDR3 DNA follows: TGTGCCATACGGGGAGGGACTAATGAAAAACTGTTTTTT. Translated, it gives CAIRGGTNEKLFF.

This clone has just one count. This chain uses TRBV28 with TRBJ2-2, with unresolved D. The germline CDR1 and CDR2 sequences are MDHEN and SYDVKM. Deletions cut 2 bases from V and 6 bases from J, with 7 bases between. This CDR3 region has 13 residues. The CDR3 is CASSLPMAGELFF. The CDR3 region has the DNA TGTGCCAGCAGTTTACCTATGGCCGGGGAGCTGTTTTTT.

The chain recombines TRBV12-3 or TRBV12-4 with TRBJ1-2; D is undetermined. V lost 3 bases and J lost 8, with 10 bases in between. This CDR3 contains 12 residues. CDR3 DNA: TGTGCCAGCAGTTTCATGACAAGAGGCTACACCTTC. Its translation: CASSFMTRGYTF.

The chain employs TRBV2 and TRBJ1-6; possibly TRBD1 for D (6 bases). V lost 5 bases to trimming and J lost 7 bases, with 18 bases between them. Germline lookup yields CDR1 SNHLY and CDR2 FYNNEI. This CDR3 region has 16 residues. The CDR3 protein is CASSMGGGGLNSPLHF. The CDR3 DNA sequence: TGTGCCAGCAGTATGGGAGGGGGGGGCCTCAATTCACCCCTCCACTTT. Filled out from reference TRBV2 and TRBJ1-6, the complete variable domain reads EPEVTQTPSHQVTQMGQEVILRCVPISNHLYFYWYRQILGQKVEFLVSFYNNEISEKSEIFDDQFSVERPDGSNFTLKIRSTKLEDSAMYFCASSMGGGGLNSPLHFGNGTRLTVT.

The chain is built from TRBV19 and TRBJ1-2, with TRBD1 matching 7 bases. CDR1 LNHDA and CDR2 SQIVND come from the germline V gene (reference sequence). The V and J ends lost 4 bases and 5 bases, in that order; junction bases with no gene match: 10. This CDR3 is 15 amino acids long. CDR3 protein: CASSNINRGTYGYTF. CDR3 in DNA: TGTGCCAGTAGTAATATTAACAGGGGAACATATGGCTACACCTTC.

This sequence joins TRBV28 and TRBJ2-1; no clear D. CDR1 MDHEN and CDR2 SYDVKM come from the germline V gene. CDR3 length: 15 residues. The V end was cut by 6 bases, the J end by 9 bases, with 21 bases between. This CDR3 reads CASSRPPSIGSEQFF. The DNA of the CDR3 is TGTGCCAGCAGCCGGCCGCCGAGCATTGGGTCTGAGCAGTTCTTC.

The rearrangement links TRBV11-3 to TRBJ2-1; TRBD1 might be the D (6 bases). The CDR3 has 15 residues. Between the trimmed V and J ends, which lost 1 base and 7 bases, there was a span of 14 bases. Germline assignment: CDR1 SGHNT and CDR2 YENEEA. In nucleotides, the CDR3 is TGTGCCAGCAGCTTAGGCAGGGGTGGGTGGAATGAGCAGTTCTTC. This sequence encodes CASSLGRGGWNEQFF. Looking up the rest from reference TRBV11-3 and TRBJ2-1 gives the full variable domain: EAGVVQSPRYKIIEKKQPVAFWCNPISGHNTLYWYLQNLGQGPELLIRYENEEAVDDSQLPKDRFSAERLKGVDSTLKIQPAELGDSAVYLCASSLGRGGWNEQFFGPGTRLTVL.